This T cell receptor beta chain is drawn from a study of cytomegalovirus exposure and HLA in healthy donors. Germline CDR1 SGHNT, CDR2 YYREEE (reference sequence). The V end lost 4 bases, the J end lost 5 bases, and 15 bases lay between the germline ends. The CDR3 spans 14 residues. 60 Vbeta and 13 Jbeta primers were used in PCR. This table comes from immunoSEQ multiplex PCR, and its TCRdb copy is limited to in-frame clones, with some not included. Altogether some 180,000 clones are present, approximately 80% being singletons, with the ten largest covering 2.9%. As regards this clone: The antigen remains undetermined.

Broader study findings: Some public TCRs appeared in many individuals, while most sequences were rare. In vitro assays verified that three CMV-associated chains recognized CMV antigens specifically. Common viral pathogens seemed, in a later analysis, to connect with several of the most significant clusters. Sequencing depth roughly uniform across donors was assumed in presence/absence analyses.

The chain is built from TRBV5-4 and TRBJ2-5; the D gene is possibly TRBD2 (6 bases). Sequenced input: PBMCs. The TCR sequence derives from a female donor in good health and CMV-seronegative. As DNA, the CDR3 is TGTGCCAGCAGCCCCGGGGCGGGATGGGAGACCCAGTACTTC. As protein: CASSPGAGWETQYF.